One sample yielded the 9 T cell receptor beta chains listed below, sequenced in a study of identical twins. TCRdb ran MiXCR on the 5' RACE reads and lists one entry per CDR3 protein. The sample carries about 100,000 distinct CDR3 sequences, 5.9% recorded once. Sequencing input: memory T cells sorted from blood. The receptors here all came from a woman between 45 and 65 years old in good health.

This clonotype was detected a few times. The chain employs TRBV24-1 and TRBJ2-5; 12 nucleotides agree with TRBD2. There are 16 residues in the CDR3. The ends lost 3 bases at V and 5 bases at J; junction bases unmatched: 6. Germline V gene data show CDR1 as KGHDR and CDR2 as SFDVKD. The CDR3 DNA reads as TGTGCCACCAGTGATATGACTAGCGGGAGTTCCGAGACCCAGTACTTC. Protein: CATSDMTSGSSETQYF.

In this sample, this clonotype turned up a few times. The V call is TRBV10-2, the J call TRBJ2-6; D remains ambiguous. V dropped 0 bases and J dropped 2 bases, with 11 bases sitting between them. The CDR3 is 17 residues long. In germline, CDR1 is WSHSY, CDR2 SAAADI. The CDR3 DNA reads as TGCGCCAGCAGTGAGTCGGGCCCTAACCCTGGGGCCAACGTCCTGACTTTC. Its protein product is CASSESGPNPGANVLTF.

Turning to this clonotype: Sequence at one end of the junction differs from germline and may be a read error. J is TRBJ2-1 and V is TRBV20-1; D gene unclear. CDR1 and CDR2 from the germline V gene are DFQATT and SNEGSKA (reference sequence). The CDR3 contains 16 residues. CDR3 loop: CSARDGELHSFNEQFF. The CDR3, as DNA: TGCAGTGCTAGAGATGGTGAACTACACTCCTTCAATGAGCAGTTCTTC.

This clonotype showed up many times. V is TRBV7-2 and J is TRBJ1-5, with D unclear. Germline CDR1 is SGHTA and CDR2 is FQGNSA. V was clipped by 2 bases and J by 0 bases, with 11 bases between them. This CDR3 spans 16 amino acids. The CDR3 region has the DNA TGTGCCAGCAGCTTATTTAACCGATATAGCAATCAGCCCCAGCATTTT. Translating it yields CASSLFNRYSNQPQHF.

A single count supports this clonotype. The genes are TRBV20-1 and TRBJ1-1, with D tentatively TRBD1 (5 bases). Germline-derived CDR1 and CDR2 are DFQATT and SNEGSKA (reference sequence). Between the trimmed V and J ends, which lost 6 bases and 5 bases, there was a span of 13 bases. This CDR3 comprises 12 residues. The CDR3 spells CSARTLTTEAFF. In DNA, the CDR3 is TGCAGTGCCAGGACACTGACTACTGAAGCTTTCTTT.

This clonotype was seen ten or more times. The gene calls are TRBV5-1 and TRBJ2-1, with D perhaps matching TRBD2 (6 bases). Germline V CDR1 and CDR2: SGHRS, YFSETQ. This CDR3 region has 14 residues. Trimming removed 1 base at V and 3 bases at J, with 8 bases between. Here the CDR3 reads CASSLREVYNEQFF. Here the CDR3 DNA reads TGCGCCAGCAGCTTGAGGGAGGTCTACAATGAGCAGTTCTTC.

This clonotype was detected ten times or more. The V gene is TRBV18, the J gene TRBJ2-7; 10 bases fit TRBD1. The CDR3 is made up of 14 amino acids. Germline CDR1 reads KGHSH; CDR2 reads LQKENI. Unmatched junction bases numbered 2, after V lost 3 bases and J lost 3 bases. The CDR3 is CASSPGQGHYEQYF. The CDR3 DNA follows: TGTGCCAGCTCACCGGGACAGGGGCACTACGAGCAGTACTTC.

The sample holds many counts of this clonotype. This sequence joins TRBV30 and TRBJ1-5; weak D call: TRBD1 (6 bases). The CDR3 has 14 residues. V lost 3 bases to trimming and J lost 6 bases, with 15 bases between them. Germline V gene data show CDR1 as GTSNPN and CDR2 as SVGIG (reference sequence). The CDR3 DNA is TGTGCCTGGAGCGCTGAAAGGGGGGTTCAGCCCCAGCATTTT. It yields the protein CAWSAERGVQPQHF.

V usage is TRBV5-4 and J usage is TRBJ2-1; 9 bases align to TRBD2. CDR3 size: 15 residues. The trim removed 4 bases at V and 7 bases at J, leaving 9 bases unmatched. The germline V gene encodes CDR1 SGHNT and CDR2 YYREEE (reference sequence). The CDR3, as DNA: TGTGCCAGCAGCCTTAGCGGGAGTTTAGGGAATGAGCAGTTCTTC. This sequence encodes CASSLSGSLGNEQFF.